This T cell receptor beta chain was observed in a study of T cells in Graves' hyperthyroidism and ophthalmopathy. About this clonotype: Its antigen is unknown.

Germline V lookup: CDR1 LNHDA, CDR2 SQIVND (reference sequence). With 6 bases clipped from V and 3 bases from J, the junction kept 14 bases outside the gene matches. The CDR3 loop spans 17 amino acids. Broader study findings: Peripheral blood also featured most of the thyroid clonotypes expanded above 0.001.

TCR beta CDR3 regions were amplified from RNA transcripts. TCR CDR3 regions were first amplified by RT-PCR with HTBI primers. TCRdb re-called the multiplex PCR reads through MiXCR, storing one row per CDR3 protein. The table records roughly 700,000 distinct CDR3 sequences, under 45% of them present only once. The specimen was blood. The rearrangement links TRBV19 to TRBJ2-7; 10 nucleotides match TRBD2. The sequence was collected from a woman aged 40-49 years with Graves' hyperthyroidism. The CDR3 loop reads CASSRIGGTSENYEQYF. Written as DNA, the CDR3 is TGTGCCAGTAGCCGAATAGGGGGGACTAGCGAGAACTACGAGCAGTACTTC. The full variable domain, its missing parts supplied by reference TRBV19 and TRBJ2-7, is DGGITQSPKYLFRKEGQNVTLSCEQNLNHDAMYWYRQDPGQGLRLIYYSQIVNDFQKGDIAEGYSVSREKKESFPLTVTSAQKNPTAFYLCASSRIGGTSENYEQYFGPGTRLTVT.